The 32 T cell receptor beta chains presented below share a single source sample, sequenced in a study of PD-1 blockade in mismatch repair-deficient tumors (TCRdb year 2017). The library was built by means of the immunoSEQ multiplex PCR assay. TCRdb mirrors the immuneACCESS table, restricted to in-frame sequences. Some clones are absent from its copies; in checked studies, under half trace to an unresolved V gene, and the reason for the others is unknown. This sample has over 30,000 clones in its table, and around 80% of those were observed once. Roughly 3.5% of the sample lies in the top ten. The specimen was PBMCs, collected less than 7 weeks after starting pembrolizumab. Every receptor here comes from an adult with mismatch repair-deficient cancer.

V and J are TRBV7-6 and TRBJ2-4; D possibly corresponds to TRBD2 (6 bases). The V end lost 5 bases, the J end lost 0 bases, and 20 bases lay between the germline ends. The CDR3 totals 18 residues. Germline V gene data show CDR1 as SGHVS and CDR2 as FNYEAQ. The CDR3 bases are TGTGCCAGCAGCCCCGGACTAAAGGGGAAGATAGCCAAAAACATTCAGTACTTC. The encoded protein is CASSPGLKGKIAKNIQYF.

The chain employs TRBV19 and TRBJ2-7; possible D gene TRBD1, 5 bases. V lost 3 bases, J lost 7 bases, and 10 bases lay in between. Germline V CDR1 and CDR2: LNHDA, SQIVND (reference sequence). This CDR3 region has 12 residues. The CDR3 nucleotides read TGTGCCAGTAGTATTGGACAATTGGAGCAGTACTTC. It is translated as CASSIGQLEQYF.

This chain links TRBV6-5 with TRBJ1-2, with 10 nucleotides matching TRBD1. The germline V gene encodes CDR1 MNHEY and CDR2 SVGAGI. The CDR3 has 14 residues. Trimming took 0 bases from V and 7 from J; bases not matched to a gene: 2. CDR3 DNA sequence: TGTGCCAGCAGTTACTCGAGGACAGGGGGTGGCTACACCTTC. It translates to CASSYSRTGGGYTF.

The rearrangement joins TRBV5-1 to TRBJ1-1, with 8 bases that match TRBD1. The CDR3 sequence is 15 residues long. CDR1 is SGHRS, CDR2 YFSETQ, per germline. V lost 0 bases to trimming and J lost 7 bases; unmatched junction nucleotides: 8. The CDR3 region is CASSLADRGAREAFF. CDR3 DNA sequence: TGCGCCAGCAGCTTGGCAGACAGGGGTGCCCGTGAAGCTTTCTTT.

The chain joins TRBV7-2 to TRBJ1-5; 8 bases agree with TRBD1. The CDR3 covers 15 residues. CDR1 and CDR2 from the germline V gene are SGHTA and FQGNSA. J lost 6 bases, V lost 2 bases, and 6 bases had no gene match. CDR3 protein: CASSLHRGGVQPQHF. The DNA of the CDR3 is TGTGCCAGCAGCTTACACAGGGGGGGTGTTCAGCCCCAGCATTTT.

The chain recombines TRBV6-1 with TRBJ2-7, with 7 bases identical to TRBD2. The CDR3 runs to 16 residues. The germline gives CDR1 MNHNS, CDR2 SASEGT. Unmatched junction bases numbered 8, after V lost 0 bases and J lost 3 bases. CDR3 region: CASSEAGGISVYEQYF. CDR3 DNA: TGTGCCAGCAGTGAAGCGGGGGGGATATCCGTCTACGAGCAGTACTTC.

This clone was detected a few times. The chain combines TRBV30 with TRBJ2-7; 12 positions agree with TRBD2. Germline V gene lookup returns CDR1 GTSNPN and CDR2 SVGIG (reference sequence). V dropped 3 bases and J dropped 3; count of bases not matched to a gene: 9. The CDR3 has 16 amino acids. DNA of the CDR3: TGTGCCTGGAGGGGGTTCGTGACTAGCGGGAGCTACGAGCAGTACTTC. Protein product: CAWRGFVTSGSYEQYF.

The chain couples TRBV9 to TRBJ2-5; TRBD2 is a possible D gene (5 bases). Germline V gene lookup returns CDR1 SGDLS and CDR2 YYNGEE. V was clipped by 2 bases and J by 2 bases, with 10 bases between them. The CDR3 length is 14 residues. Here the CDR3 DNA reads TGTGCCAGCAGCGTCCTGGACTGGCAAGAGACCCAGTACTTC. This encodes CASSVLDWQETQYF.

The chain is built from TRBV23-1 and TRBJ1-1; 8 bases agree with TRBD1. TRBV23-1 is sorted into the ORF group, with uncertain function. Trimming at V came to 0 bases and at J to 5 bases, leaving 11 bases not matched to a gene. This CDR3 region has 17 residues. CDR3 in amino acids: CASSQSNRGILRTEAFF. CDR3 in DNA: TGCGCCAGCAGTCAATCGAACAGGGGGATACTGAGGACTGAAGCTTTCTTT.

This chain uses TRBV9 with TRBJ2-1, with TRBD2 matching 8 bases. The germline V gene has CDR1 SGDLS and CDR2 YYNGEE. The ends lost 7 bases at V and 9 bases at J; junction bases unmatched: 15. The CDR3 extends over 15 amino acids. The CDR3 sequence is CASSVGREAPLEQFF. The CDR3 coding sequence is TGTGCCAGCTCAGTCGGGCGGGAGGCCCCTCTTGAGCAGTTCTTC.

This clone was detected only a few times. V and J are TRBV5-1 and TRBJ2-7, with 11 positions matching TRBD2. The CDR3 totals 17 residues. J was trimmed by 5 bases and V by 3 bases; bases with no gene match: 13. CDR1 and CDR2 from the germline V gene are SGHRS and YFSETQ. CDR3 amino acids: CASSSGSGRAFQNEQYF. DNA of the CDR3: TGCGCCAGCAGCTCGGGTAGCGGGAGGGCCTTCCAGAACGAGCAGTACTTC.

In nucleotides, the CDR3 is TGTGCCAGCAGTTACGAGTACGAGCAGTACTTC. Its protein product is CASSYEYEQYF. The chain couples TRBV6-6 to TRBJ2-5; D is unclear. The J call could be wrong; TRBJ2-7 is a better fit for the DNA end. The V gene's germline CDR1 is MNHNY and CDR2 SVGAGI (reference sequence). The CDR3 loop spans 11 amino acids.

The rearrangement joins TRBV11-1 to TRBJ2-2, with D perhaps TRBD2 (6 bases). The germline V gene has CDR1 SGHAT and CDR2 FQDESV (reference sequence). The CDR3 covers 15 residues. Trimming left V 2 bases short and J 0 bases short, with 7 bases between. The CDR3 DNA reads TGTGCCAGCAGCTTATTAGCGGCGAACACCGGGGAGCTGTTTTTT. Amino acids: CASSLLAANTGELFF.

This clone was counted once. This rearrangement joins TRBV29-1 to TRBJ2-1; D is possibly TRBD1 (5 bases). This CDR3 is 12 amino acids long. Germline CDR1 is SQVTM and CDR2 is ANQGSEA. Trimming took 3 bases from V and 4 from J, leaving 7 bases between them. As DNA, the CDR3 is TGCAGCGTTGACAGGGTTTACAATGAGCAGTTCTTC. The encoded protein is CSVDRVYNEQFF.

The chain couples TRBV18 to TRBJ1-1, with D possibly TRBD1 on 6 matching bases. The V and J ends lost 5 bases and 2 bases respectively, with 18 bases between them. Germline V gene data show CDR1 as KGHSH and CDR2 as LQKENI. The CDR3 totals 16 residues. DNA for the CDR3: TGTGCCAGCTCATCAAGGGCCGGACAGAGCAACACTGAAGCTTTCTTT. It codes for CASSSRAGQSNTEAFF.

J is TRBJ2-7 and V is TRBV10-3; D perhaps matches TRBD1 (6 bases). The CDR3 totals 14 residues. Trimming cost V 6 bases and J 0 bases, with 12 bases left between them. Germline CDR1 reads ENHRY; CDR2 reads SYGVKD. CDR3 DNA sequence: TGTGCCATCAGGGACAGCCGAGACTCCTACGAGCAGTACTTC. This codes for CAIRDSRDSYEQYF.

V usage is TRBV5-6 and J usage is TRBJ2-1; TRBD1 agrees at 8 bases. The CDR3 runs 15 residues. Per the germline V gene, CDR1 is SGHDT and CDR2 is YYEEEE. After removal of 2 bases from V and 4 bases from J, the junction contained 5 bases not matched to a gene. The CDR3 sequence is CASSFRDRSYNEQFF. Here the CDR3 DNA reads TGTGCCAGCAGCTTCCGGGACAGGAGTTACAATGAGCAGTTCTTC.

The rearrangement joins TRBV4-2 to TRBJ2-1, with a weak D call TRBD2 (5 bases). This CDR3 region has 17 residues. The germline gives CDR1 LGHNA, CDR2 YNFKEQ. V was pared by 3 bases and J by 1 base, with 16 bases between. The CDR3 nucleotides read TGTGCCAGCAGCCACCACCATAAAGCGGAGTCCTACAATGAGCAGTTCTTC. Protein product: CASSHHHKAESYNEQFF.

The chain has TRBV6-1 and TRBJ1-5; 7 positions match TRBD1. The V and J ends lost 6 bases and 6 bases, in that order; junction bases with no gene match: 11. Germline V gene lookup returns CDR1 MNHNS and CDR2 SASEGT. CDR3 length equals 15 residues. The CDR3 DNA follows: TGTGCCAGCAGCCGACAGGGACTAGCTGGTCAGCCCCAGCATTTT. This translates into CASSRQGLAGQPQHF.

CDR3 bases: TGTGCCAGCAGCATTCCAGGACAGGAGACTATGAACACTGAAGCTTTCTTT. Translated: CASSIPGQETMNTEAFF. The V and J genes are TRBV5-6 and TRBJ1-1; 7 nucleotides agree with TRBD1. The CDR3 is made up of 17 amino acids. Trimming took 4 bases from V and 0 from J; bases not matched to a gene: 12. Germline CDR1 and CDR2: SGHDT and YYEEEE.

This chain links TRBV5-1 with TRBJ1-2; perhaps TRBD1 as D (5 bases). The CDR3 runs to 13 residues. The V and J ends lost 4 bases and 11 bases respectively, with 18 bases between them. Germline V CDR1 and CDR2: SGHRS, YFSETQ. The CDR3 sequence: CASSRPDGRGYTF. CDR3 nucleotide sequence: TGCGCCAGCAGCAGACCCGACGGGAGGGGTTACACCTTC.

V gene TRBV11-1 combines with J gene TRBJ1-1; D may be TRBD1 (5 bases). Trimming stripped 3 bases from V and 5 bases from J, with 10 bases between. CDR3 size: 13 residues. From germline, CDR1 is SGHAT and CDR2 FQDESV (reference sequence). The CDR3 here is CASSFGGGTEAFF. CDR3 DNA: TGTGCCAGCAGCTTCGGGGGAGGTACTGAAGCTTTCTTT. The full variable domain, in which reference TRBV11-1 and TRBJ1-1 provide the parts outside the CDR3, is EAEVAQSPRYKITEKSQAVAFWCDPISGHATLYWYRQILGQGPELLVQFQDESVVDDSQLPKDRFSAERLKGVDSTLKIQPAELGDSAMYLCASSFGGGTEAFFGQGTRLTVV.

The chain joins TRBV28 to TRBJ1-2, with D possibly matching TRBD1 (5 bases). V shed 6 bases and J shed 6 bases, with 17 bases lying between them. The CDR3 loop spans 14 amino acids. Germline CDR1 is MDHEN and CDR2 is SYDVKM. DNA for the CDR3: TGTGCCAGCAGGGATAGGGCGCAGGGTAATGGCTACACCTTC. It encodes CASRDRAQGNGYTF.

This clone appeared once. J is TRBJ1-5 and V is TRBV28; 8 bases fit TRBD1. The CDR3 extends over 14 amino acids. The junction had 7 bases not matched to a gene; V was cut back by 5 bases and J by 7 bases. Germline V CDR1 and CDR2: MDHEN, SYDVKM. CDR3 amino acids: CASSRTGFDQPQHF. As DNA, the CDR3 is TGTGCCAGCAGTCGGACAGGGTTCGACCAGCCCCAGCATTTT.

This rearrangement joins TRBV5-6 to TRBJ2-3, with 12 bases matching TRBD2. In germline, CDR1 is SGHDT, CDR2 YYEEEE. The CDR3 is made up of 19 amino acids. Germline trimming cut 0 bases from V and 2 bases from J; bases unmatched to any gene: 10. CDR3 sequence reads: CASSLGLAGGPSPTDTQYF. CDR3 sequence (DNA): TGTGCCAGCAGCTTGGGGCTAGCGGGAGGGCCAAGTCCCACAGATACGCAGTATTTT.

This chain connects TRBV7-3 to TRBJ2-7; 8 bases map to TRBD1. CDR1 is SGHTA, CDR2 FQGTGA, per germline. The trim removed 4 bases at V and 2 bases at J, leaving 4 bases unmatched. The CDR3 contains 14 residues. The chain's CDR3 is CASSYKTGAYEQYF. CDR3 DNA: TGTGCCAGCAGCTATAAGACAGGGGCCTACGAGCAGTACTTC.

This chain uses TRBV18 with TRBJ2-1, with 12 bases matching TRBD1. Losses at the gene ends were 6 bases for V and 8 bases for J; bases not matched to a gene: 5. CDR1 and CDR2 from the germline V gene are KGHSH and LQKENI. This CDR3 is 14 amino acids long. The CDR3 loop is CASSSGTGGYEQFF. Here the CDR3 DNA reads TGTGCCAGCTCCTCCGGGACAGGGGGCTATGAGCAGTTCTTC.

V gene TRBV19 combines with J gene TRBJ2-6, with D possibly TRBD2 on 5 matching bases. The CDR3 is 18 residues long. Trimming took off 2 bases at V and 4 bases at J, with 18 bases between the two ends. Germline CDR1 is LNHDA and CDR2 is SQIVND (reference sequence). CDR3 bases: TGTGCCAGTAGTATAAGCCCGCGACCAGCGGAAGGGGCCAACGTCCTGACTTTC. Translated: CASSISPRPAEGANVLTF.

In DNA, the CDR3 is TGTGCCAGCAGTTTATGGGGGCAGGGTGGGTACGAGCAGTACTTC. Its protein product is CASSLWGQGGYEQYF. J is TRBJ2-7 and V is TRBV28; TRBD1 might be the D (5 bases). Germline V gene data show CDR1 as MDHEN and CDR2 as SYDVKM. The V end was cut by 0 bases, the J end by 4 bases, with 13 bases between. CDR3 length: 15 amino acids. Full variable domain (missing parts from reference TRBV28 and TRBJ2-7): DVKVTQSSRYLVKRTGEKVFLECVQDMDHENMFWYRQDPGLGLRLIYFSYDVKMKEKGDIPEGYSVSREKKERFSLILESASTNQTSMYLCASSLWGQGGYEQYFGPGTRLTVT.

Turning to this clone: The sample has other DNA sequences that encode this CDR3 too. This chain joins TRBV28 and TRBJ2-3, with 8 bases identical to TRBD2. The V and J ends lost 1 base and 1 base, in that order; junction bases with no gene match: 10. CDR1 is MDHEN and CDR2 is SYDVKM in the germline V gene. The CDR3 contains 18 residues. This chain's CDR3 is CASSLFLVAGMGTDTQYF. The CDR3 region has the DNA TGTGCCAGCAGTTTATTTTTAGTAGCGGGAATGGGCACAGATACGCAGTATTTT.

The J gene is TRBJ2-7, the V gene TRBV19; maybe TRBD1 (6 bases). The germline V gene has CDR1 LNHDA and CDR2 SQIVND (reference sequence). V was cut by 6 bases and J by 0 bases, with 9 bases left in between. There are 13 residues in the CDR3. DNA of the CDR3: TGTGCCAGTAGCGGACAGATCTCCTACGAGCAGTACTTC. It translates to CASSGQISYEQYF.

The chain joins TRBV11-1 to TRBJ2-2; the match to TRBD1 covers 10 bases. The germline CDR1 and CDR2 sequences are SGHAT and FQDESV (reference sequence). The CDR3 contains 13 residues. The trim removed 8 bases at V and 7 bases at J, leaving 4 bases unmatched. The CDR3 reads CASDRGLGGELFF. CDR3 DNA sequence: TGTGCCAGCGACAGGGGGCTGGGCGGGGAGCTGTTTTTT.